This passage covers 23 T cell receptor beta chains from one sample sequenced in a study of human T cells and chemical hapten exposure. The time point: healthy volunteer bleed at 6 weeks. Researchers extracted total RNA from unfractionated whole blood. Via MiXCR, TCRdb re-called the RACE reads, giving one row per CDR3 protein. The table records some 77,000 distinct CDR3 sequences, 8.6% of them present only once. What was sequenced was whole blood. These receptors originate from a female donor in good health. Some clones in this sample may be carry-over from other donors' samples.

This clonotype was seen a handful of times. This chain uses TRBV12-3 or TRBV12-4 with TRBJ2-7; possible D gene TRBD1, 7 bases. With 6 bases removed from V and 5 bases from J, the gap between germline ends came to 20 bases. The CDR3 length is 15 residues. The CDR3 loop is CASSPSDRELHEQYF. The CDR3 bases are TGTGCCAGCAGCCCTAGCGACAGGGAACTTCACGAGCAGTACTTC.

CDR3 amino acids: CSAVPPTGGTEAFF. In nucleotides, the CDR3 is TGCAGTGCGGTCCCGCCAACAGGGGGAACTGAAGCTTTCTTT. The genes are TRBV20-1 and TRBJ1-1, with 8 bases that match TRBD1. The CDR3 runs 14 residues. CDR1 and CDR2 (germline): DFQATT, SNEGSKA (reference sequence). The V and J ends lost 6 bases and 5 bases, in that order; junction bases with no gene match: 11.

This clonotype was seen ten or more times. CDR3 region: CASSPQGAEGVDTQYF. As DNA, the CDR3 is TGCGCCAGCAGCCCGCAGGGGGCTGAAGGAGTAGATACGCAGTATTTT. The chain has TRBV5-1 and TRBJ2-3; 8 bases line up with TRBD1. The V segment lost 4 bases and the J segment 5 bases; nucleotides outside the gene matches: 12. The germline CDR1 and CDR2 sequences are SGHRS and YFSETQ. This CDR3 region has 16 residues.

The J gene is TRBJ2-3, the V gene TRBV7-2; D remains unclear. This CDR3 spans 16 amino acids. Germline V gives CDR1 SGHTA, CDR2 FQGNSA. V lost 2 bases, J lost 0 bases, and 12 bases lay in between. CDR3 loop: CASSLSPSTSTDTQYF. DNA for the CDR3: TGTGCCAGCAGCTTAAGCCCGAGCACTAGCACAGATACGCAGTATTTT. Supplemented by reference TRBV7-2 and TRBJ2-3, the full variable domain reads GAGVSQSPSNKVTEKGKDVELRCDPISGHTALYWYRQSLGQGLEFLIYFQGNSAPDKSGLPSDRFSAERTGGSVSTLTIQRTQQEDSAVYLCASSLSPSTSTDTQYFGPGTRLTVL.

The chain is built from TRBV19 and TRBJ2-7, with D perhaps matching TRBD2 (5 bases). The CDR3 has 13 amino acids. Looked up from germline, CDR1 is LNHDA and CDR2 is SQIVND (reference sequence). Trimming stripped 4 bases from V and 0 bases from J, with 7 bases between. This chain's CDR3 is CASSKLDSYEQYF. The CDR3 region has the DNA TGTGCCAGTAGTAAACTAGACTCCTACGAGCAGTACTTC.

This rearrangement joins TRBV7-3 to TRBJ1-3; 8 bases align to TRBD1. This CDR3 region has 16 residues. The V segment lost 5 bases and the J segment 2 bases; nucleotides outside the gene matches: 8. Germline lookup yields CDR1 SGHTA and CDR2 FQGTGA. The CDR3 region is CASSPPGQVTGNTIYF. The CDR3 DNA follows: TGTGCCAGCAGCCCCCCGGGACAGGTTACTGGAAACACCATATATTTT.

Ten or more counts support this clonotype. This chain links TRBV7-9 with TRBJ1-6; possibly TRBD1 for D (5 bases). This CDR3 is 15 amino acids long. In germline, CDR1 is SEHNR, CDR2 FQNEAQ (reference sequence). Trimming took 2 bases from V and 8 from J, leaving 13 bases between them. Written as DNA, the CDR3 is TGTGCCAGCAGCTTAACTCAGGGAATGGATTCACCCCTCCACTTT. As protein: CASSLTQGMDSPLHF.

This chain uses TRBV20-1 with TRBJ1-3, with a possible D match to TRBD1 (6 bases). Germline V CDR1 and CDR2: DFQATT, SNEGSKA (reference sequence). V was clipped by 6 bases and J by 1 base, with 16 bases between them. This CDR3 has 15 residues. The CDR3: CSAAATGYSGNTIYF. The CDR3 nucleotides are TGCAGTGCGGCAGCCACAGGGTATTCTGGAAACACCATATATTTT.

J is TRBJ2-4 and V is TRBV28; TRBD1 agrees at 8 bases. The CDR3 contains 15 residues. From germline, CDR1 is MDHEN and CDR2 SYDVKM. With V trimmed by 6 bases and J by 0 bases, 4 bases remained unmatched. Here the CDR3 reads CASSWDRLAKNIQYF. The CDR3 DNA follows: TGTGCCAGCAGCTGGGACAGGCTAGCCAAAAACATTCAGTACTTC.

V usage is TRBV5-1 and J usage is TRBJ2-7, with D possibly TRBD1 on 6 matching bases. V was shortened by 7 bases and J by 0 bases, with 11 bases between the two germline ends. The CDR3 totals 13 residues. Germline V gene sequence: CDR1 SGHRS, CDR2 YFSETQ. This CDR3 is CASSRQDSYEQYF. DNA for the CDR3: TGCGCCAGCTCCCGACAGGACTCCTACGAGCAGTACTTC.

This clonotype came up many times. This CDR3 reads CASSLLQGYTEAFF. DNA of the CDR3: TGTGCCAGCAGCTTATTACAGGGATACACTGAAGCTTTCTTT. The chain couples TRBV7-2 to TRBJ1-1; D may be TRBD1 (6 bases). V was clipped by 2 bases and J by 3 bases, with 10 bases between them. This CDR3 region has 14 residues. CDR1 SGHTA and CDR2 FQGNSA come from the germline V gene.

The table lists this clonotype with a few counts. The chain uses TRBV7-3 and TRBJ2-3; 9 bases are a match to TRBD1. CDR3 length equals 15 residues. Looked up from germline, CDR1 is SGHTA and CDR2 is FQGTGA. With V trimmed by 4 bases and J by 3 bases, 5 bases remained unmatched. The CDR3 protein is CASSSTGGLTDTQYF. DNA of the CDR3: TGTGCCAGCAGCTCGACAGGGGGACTGACAGATACGCAGTATTTT.

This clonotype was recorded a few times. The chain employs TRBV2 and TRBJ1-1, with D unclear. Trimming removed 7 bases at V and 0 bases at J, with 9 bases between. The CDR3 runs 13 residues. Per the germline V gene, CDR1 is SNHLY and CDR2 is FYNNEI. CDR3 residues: CASKRRVNTEAFF. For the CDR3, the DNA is TGTGCCAGCAAACGAAGGGTGAACACTGAAGCTTTCTTT.

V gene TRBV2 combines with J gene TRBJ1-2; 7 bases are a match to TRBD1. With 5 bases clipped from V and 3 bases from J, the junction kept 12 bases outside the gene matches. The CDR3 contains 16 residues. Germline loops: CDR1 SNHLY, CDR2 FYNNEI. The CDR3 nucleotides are TGTGCCAGCAGTTCATGGTACAGGGGCGTGGACTATGGCTACACCTTC. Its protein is CASSSWYRGVDYGYTF. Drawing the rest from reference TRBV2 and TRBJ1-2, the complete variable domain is EPEVTQTPSHQVTQMGQEVILRCVPISNHLYFYWYRQILGQKVEFLVSFYNNEISEKSEIFDDQFSVERPDGSNFTLKIRSTKLEDSAMYFCASSSWYRGVDYGYTFGSGTRLTVV.

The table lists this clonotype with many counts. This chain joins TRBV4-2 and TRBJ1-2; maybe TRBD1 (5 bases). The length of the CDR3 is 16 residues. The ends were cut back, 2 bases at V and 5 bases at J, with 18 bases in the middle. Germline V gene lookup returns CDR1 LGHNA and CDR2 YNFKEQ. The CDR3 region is CASSQRTDRSSYGYTF. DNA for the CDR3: TGTGCCAGCAGCCAAAGGACTGACAGATCCAGTTATGGCTACACCTTC.

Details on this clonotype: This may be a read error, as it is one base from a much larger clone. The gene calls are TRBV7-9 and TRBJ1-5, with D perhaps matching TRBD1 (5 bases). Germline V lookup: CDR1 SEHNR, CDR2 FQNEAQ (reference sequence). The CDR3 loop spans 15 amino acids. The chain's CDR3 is CASSLTGGPNQPQNF. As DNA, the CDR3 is TGTGCCAGCAGCTTAACGGGGGGACCCAATCAGCCCCAGAATTTT. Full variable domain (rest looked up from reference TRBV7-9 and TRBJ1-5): DTGVSQNPRHKITKRGQNVTFRCDPISEHNRLYWYRQTLGQGPEFLTYFQNEAQLEKSRLLSDRFSAERPKGSFSTLEIQRTEQGDSAMYLCASSLTGGPNQPQNFGDGTRLSIL.

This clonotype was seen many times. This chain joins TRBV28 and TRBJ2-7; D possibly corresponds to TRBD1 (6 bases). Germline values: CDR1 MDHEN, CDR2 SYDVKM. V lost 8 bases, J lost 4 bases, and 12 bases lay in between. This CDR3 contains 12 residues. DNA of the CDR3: TGTGCCAGCCGGGGACAAAATTACGAGCAGTACTTC. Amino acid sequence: CASRGQNYEQYF. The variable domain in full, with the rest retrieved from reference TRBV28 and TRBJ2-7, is DVKVTQSSRYLVKRTGEKVFLECVQDMDHENMFWYRQDPGLGLRLIYFSYDVKMKEKGDIPEGYSVSREKKERFSLILESASTNQTSMYLCASRGQNYEQYFGPGTRLTVT.

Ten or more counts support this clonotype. The CDR3 protein is CASSSFRTGDYNSPLHF. CDR3 DNA sequence: TGTGCCAGCAGTTCGTTCCGGACAGGGGACTATAATTCACCCCTCCACTTT. The V gene is TRBV27, the J gene TRBJ1-6, with TRBD1 matching over 9 bases. Trimming took 4 bases from V and 3 from J; bases not matched to a gene: 7. The CDR3 spans 17 residues. CDR1 is MNHEY, CDR2 SMNVEV, per germline (reference sequence).

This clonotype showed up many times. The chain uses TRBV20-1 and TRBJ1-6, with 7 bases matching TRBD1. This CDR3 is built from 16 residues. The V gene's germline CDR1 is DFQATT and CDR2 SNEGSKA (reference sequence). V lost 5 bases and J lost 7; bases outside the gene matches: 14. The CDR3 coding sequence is TGCAGTGCTCGCCCCCACCAGGGACAGCCAAATTCACCCCTCCACTTT. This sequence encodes CSARPHQGQPNSPLHF.

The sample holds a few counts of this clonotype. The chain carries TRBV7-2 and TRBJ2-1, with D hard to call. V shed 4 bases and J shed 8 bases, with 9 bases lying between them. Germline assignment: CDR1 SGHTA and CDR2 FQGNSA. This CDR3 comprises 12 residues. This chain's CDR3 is CASSSFSDEQFF. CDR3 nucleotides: TGTGCCAGCAGCTCCTTTAGTGATGAGCAGTTCTTC.

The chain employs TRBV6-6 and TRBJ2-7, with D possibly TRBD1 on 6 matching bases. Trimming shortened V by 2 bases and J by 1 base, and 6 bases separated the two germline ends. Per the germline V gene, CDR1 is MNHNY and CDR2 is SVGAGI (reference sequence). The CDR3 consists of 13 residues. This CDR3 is CASSYGQSYEQYF. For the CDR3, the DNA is TGTGCCAGCAGTTACGGACAGTCCTACGAGCAGTACTTC.

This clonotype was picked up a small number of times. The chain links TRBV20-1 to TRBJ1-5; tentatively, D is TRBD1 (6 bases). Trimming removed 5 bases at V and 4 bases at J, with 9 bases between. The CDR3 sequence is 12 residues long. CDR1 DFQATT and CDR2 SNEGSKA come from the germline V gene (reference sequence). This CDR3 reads CSARGTNQPQHF. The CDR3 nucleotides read TGCAGTGCTCGAGGGACAAATCAGCCCCAGCATTTT.

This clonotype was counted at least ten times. The CDR3 region has the DNA TGCAGCGTTGGAGTTCTAGGGCGGAACACTGAAGCTTTCTTT. Residues: CSVGVLGRNTEAFF. The chain joins TRBV29-1 to TRBJ1-1; D remains unclear. Germline V gene sequence: CDR1 SQVTM, CDR2 ANQGSEA. CDR3 length equals 14 residues. V gave up 4 bases and J gave up 1 base, with 13 bases separating them.